This TCR beta chain was documented in a study of blood T cell repertoires in COVID-19. How the authors handled the data: Amplification of reference gene primers provided the estimated nucleated cell counts. Sequencing was performed with immunoSEQ multiplex PCR; in TCRdb, only in-frame clones are kept and a portion is missing. V and J calls and clone size follow that table, whereas D and trimming were derived from the DNA. The sample holds a few hundred thousand clones, about 83% seen once. Germline V lookup: CDR1 LGHDT, CDR2 YNNKEL (reference sequence). This CDR3 is built from 14 residues. V was trimmed by 0 bases and J by 2 bases, leaving 8 bases between them.

The TCR was taken from a woman in her forties or fifties with acute or convalescent COVID-19. The sample consisted of peripheral blood. The gene calls are TRBV3-1 (or the pseudogene TRBV3-2) and TRBJ2-7, with D perhaps matching TRBD1 (6 bases). The CDR3 here is CASSQDEGAYEQYF. The CDR3 nucleotides read TGTGCCAGCAGCCAAGATGAGGGGGCCTACGAGCAGTACTTC.